This T cell receptor (beta chain) was observed in a study of blood T cell repertoires in COVID-19. Study background: There were acute and convalescent COVID-19 samples, and they came from the United States, Italy and Spain. From T cells, B-cell-depleted T cells, or PBMCs came the material, which was cDNA or gDNA.

As processed by the authors: From reference gene primer amplification, estimates of nucleated cell counts were derived. Clones were read by immunoSEQ multiplex PCR, and TCRdb kept only the in-frame ones, dropping some. V and J calls and clone size are copied from that table; D and trimming were computed from the DNA. The sample records under 250,000 clones, roughly nine tenths being singletons. Per germline, CDR1 SGHDT and CDR2 YYEEEE. Trimming removed 2 bases from V and 0 bases from J; junction bases left unmatched: 5. The CDR3 runs 16 residues. J is TRBJ2-7 and V is TRBV5-6, with TRBD2 matching over 10 bases. Sequencing input: peripheral blood. The TCR comes from a man aged 60 to 75 with acute or convalescent COVID-19. This CDR3 is CASSFWTSGYSYEQYF. The CDR3 bases are TGTGCCAGCAGCTTCTGGACTAGCGGATACTCCTACGAGCAGTACTTC.